These 2 T cell receptor beta chains share one sample of origin, sequenced in a study of T cell responses to AZD1222 COVID-19 vaccine. Generated by immunoSEQ multiplex PCR, the TCRdb table keeps only in-frame clones and is missing some. The sample carries 150,000 or so clones, about 88% recorded once. The source was peripheral blood, collected on day 0 of AZD1222 vaccination. The origin of the receptors is an adult in good health.

The chain has TRBV4-1 and TRBJ2-4, with D maybe TRBD2 (6 bases). CDR1 MGHRA and CDR2 YSYEKL come from the germline V gene. CDR3 size: 15 residues. V was pared by 0 bases and J by 8 bases, with 14 bases between. Here the CDR3 reads CASSQDRDSSYIQYF. CDR3 nucleotides: TGCGCCAGCAGCCAAGACCGGGACTCCAGTTACATTCAGTACTTC.

This clone is a singleton in its sample. The V and J genes are TRBV30 and TRBJ1-5, with unresolved D. Per the germline V gene, CDR1 is GTSNPN and CDR2 is SVGIG (reference sequence). This CDR3 contains 14 residues. Trimming took off 0 bases at V and 0 bases at J, with 6 bases between the two ends. CDR3 in DNA: TGTGCCTGGAGTGTACCGGGTAGCAATCAGCCCCAGCATTTT. Amino acids: CAWSVPGSNQPQHF.